The rows below give T cell receptor beta chains drawn from one sample of a study of T cell responses to AZD1222 COVID-19 vaccine. The data were produced by immunoSEQ multiplex PCR, yet TCRdb's version contains in-frame clones alone and is incomplete. The table lists under 150,000 clones, around nine tenths of them singletons, with 4% to 6% in the top ten. Sequences were derived from peripheral blood, sampled on day 0 of AZD1222 vaccination. These receptors originate from an adult in good health. CDR3s include the opening cysteine and the closing phenylalanine or tryptophan. The D gene is left open where the match is weak. A row's size may be missing; if present it is once, few, many or a size class.

cdr3_aa	cdr3_nt	clone_size	v_call	d_call	j_call
CASSFSGSPNTGELFF	TGCGCCAGCAGCTTCTCGGGGAGCCCGAACACCGGGGAGCTGTTTTTT	NA	TRBV5-1	NA	TRBJ2-2
CASSPTQATGELFF	TGTGCCAGCAGCCCCACGCAGGCAACCGGGGAGCTGTTTTTT	NA	TRBV5-5	NA	TRBJ2-2
CAISFEPAPGNSPLHF	TGTGCCATCAGTTTTGAACCCGCCCCGGGAAATTCACCCCTCCACTTT	NA	TRBV10-3	NA	TRBJ1-6
CASRPAASNQPQHF	TGTGCCAGTAGGCCGGCAGCCAGCAATCAGCCCCAGCATTTT	once	TRBV19	NA	TRBJ1-5
CASSLTAQETQYF	TGTGCCAGCAGTTTGACAGCCCAAGAGACCCAGTACTTC	NA	TRBV12-3/TRBV12-4	NA	TRBJ2-5
CANKMGTKNIQYF	TGTGCCAACAAGATGGGGACCAAAAACATTCAGTACTTC	NA	TRBV12-3/TRBV12-4	NA	TRBJ2-4
CASSWRGDGELFF	TGTGCCAGCAGCTGGAGGGGCGACGGGGAGCTGTTTTTT	NA	TRBV7-2	NA	TRBJ2-2
CASSLIGSNQPQHF	TGTGCCAGCAGTTTAATCGGGAGCAATCAGCCCCAGCATTTT	NA	TRBV27	NA	TRBJ1-5
CASSIAGGGDEQYF	TGTGCCAGCAGCATAGCGGGAGGGGGGGACGAGCAGTACTTC	NA	TRBV9	TRBD2	TRBJ2-7
CASRSGARVYTF	TGTGCCAGCAGGTCGGGAGCCCGCGTCTACACCTTC	few	TRBV12-3/TRBV12-4	NA	TRBJ1-2
CASSLLAGGSYNEQFF	TGTGCCAGCAGCTTACTAGCGGGAGGATCCTACAATGAGCAGTTCTTC	NA	TRBV5-5	TRBD2	TRBJ2-1
CASNAGGNTIYF	TGTGCCAGTAACGCTGGTGGAAACACCATATATTTT	once	TRBV19	NA	TRBJ1-3
CSASGLAGARQETQYF	TGCAGTGCTAGTGGTCTAGCGGGGGCCAGGCAAGAGACCCAGTACTTC	NA	TRBV20-1	TRBD2	TRBJ2-5
CASSEGPLSYEQYF	TGTGCCAGCTCAGAGGGACCCCTCTCCTACGAGCAGTACTTC	NA	TRBV3-1/TRBV3-2	NA	TRBJ2-7
CASSYGQGTGPYEQYF	TGTGCCAGCAGCTATGGACAGGGGACGGGACCTTACGAGCAGTACTTC	NA	TRBV5-6	TRBD1	TRBJ2-7
CATSGSTDTQYF	TGTGCCACCAGTGGTAGCACAGATACGCAGTATTTT	NA	TRBV24-1	NA	TRBJ2-3
CASALGGGAYNEQFF	TGCGCCAGTGCCCTGGGTGGGGGGGCCTACAATGAGCAGTTCTTC	NA	TRBV5-1	TRBD2	TRBJ2-1
CSASIGSEAFF	TGCAGTGCTAGCATCGGGTCTGAAGCTTTCTTT	NA	TRBV20-1	NA	TRBJ1-1
CASSLDLGDNEKLFF	TGTGCCAGCAGCTTAGATCTGGGCGATAATGAAAAACTGTTTTTT	once	TRBV11-2	NA	TRBJ1-4
CASSLGGDITEAFF	TGTGCCAGCAGCTTAGGGGGGGACATCACTGAAGCTTTCTTT	NA	TRBV7-6	NA	TRBJ1-1
CASSLTQGRQPQHF	TGTGCCAGCAGCCTGACTCAGGGGAGGCAGCCCCAGCATTTT	NA	TRBV3-1/TRBV3-2	NA	TRBJ1-5
CASSLGGASSGANVLTF	TGTGCCAGCAGCTTGGGCGGTGCCTCCTCTGGGGCCAACGTCCTGACTTTC	few	TRBV5-4	NA	TRBJ2-6